The 3 T cell receptor beta chains listed next were all sequenced from one sample in a study of cytomegalovirus exposure and HLA in healthy donors. The PCR ran on 60 Vbeta and 13 Jbeta primers. Sequencing was performed with immunoSEQ multiplex PCR; in TCRdb, only in-frame clones are kept and a portion is missing. The table has over 150,000 clones, 60% to 85% seen once. The sequencing sample was made of PBMCs. The receptors come from a male donor in good health and CMV-seropositive.

The rearrangement links TRBV6-5 to TRBJ1-2; the D is unclear. Trimming left V 8 bases short and J 8 bases short, with 21 bases between. Germline CDR1 is MNHEY and CDR2 is SVGAGI. The CDR3 runs 14 residues. The CDR3 bases are TGTGCCAGCTCAAGAACCGGCGAGGAACGAGGCTACACCTTC. Its translation is CASSRTGEERGYTF.

The chain recombines TRBV11-2 with TRBJ1-4, with D possibly matching TRBD1 (5 bases). This CDR3 is built from 13 residues. V gave up 5 bases and J gave up 7 bases, with 11 bases separating them. In germline, CDR1 is SGHAT, CDR2 FQNNGV. The CDR3 is CASSVRDSEKLFF. In DNA form, the CDR3 reads TGTGCCAGCAGCGTCAGGGATAGTGAAAAACTGTTTTTT.

V and J are TRBV5-3 and TRBJ2-5, with D unresolved. TRBV5-3 carries the ORF label, with uncertain function. Deletions cut 1 base from V and 5 bases from J, with 3 bases between. This CDR3 is 11 amino acids long. CDR3 sequence (DNA): TGTGCCAGAAGCTTGCGGGAGACCCAGTACTTC. As protein: CARSLRETQYF.